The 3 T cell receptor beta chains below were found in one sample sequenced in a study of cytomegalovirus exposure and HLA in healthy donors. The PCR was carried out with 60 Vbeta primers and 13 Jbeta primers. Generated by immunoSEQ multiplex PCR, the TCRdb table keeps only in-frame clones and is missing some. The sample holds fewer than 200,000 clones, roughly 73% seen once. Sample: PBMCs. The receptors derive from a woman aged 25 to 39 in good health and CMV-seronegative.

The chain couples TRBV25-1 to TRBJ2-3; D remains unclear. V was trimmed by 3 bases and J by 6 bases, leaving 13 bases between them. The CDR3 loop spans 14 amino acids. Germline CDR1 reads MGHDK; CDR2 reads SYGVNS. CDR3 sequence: CASSEERSFDTQYF. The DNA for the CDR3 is TGTGCCAGCAGTGAGGAGCGCTCATTCGATACGCAGTATTTT.

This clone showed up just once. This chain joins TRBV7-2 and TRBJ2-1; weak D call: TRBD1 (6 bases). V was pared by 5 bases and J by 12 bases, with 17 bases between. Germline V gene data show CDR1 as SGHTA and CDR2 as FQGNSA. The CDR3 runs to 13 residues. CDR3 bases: TGTGCCAGCAGCCGGGACACAGCGTCAGGGCAGTTCTTC. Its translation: CASSRDTASGQFF.

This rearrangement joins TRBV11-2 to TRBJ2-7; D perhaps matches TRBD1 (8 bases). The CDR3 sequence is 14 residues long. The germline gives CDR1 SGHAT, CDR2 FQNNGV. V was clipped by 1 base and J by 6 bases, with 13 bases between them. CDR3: CASSLATGGAEQYF. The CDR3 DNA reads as TGTGCCAGCAGCTTAGCCACAGGGGGGGCCGAGCAGTACTTC.